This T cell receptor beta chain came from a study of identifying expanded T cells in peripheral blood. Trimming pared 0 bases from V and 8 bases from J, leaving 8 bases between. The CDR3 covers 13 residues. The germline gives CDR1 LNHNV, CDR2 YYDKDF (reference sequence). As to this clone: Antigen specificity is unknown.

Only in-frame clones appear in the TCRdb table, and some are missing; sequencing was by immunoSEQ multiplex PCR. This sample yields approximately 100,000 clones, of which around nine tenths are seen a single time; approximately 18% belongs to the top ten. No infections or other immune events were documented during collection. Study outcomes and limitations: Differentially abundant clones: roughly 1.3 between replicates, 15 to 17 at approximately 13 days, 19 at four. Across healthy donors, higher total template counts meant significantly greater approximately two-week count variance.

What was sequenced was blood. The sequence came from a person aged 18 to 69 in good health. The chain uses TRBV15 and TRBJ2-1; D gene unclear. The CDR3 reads CATSRERGHEQFF. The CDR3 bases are TGTGCCACCAGCAGAGAGCGTGGCCATGAGCAGTTCTTC.